The 30 T cell receptor beta chains below come from one sample, sequenced in a study of early stage breast cancer tumors. The data were produced by immunoSEQ multiplex PCR, yet TCRdb's version contains in-frame clones alone and is incomplete. The sample lists approximately 6,500 clones, 50% to 75% occurring once. The sequencing input was normal breast tissue next to the tumor. These receptors were obtained from a person aged 45 to 59 with breast cancer.

V usage is TRBV7-6 and J usage is TRBJ1-1, with D perhaps matching TRBD1 (6 bases). Trimming cost V 5 bases and J 7 bases, with 14 bases left between them. Germline V gene lookup returns CDR1 SGHVS and CDR2 FNYEAQ. CDR3 length: 13 residues. CDR3 nucleotides: TGTGCCAGCAGCCTAAGCAGGGGCGGTGAAGCTTTCTTT. As protein: CASSLSRGGEAFF. Looking up the rest from reference TRBV7-6 and TRBJ1-1 gives the full variable domain: GAGVSQSPRYKVTKRGQDVALRCDPISGHVSLYWYRQALGQGPEFLTYFNYEAQQDKSGLPNDRFSAERPEGSISTLTIQRTEQRDSAMYRCASSLSRGGEAFFGQGTRLTVV.

The rearrangement joins TRBV4-3 to TRBJ2-1, with D possibly matching TRBD2 (6 bases). Trimming shortened V by 4 bases and J by 4 bases, and 11 bases separated the two germline ends. Germline V gives CDR1 LGHNA, CDR2 YSLEER. This CDR3 is built from 14 residues. This CDR3 reads CASSPAGTYNEQFF. The CDR3 DNA sequence: TGCGCCAGCAGCCCTGCGGGGACTTACAATGAGCAGTTCTTC.

The chain has TRBV10-3 and TRBJ1-5; TRBD1 matches at 10 bases. With 6 bases clipped from V and 7 bases from J, the junction kept 6 bases outside the gene matches. The CDR3 has 14 residues. The germline V gene has CDR1 ENHRY and CDR2 SYGVKD. DNA for the CDR3: TGTGCCATCAGCCCCGGGACAGGGGACCAGCCCCAGCATTTT. Translating gives CAISPGTGDQPQHF.

The chain carries TRBV7-2 and TRBJ2-5; 10 bases map to TRBD2. The germline V gene has CDR1 SGHTA and CDR2 FQGNSA. CDR3 length: 14 residues. Germline trimming cut 5 bases from V and 5 bases from J; bases unmatched to any gene: 5. This CDR3 is CASSPERGGETQYF. The CDR3 DNA reads TGTGCCAGCAGCCCGGAGCGGGGGGGGGAGACCCAGTACTTC.

J is TRBJ2-2 and V is TRBV27; unclear D gene. V lost 6 bases, J lost 1 base, and 21 bases lay in between. Germline V gene data show CDR1 as MNHEY and CDR2 as SMNVEV (reference sequence). The CDR3 totals 18 residues. The DNA of the CDR3 is TGTGCCAGCAGGCCTAATATTGGGCAGGCCCGGAACACCGGGGAGCTGTTTTTT. Encoded protein: CASRPNIGQARNTGELFF.

The gene calls are TRBV9 and TRBJ2-7; D gene unclear. The CDR3 runs 13 residues. V was cut by 0 bases and J by 6 bases, with 10 bases left in between. The germline V gene encodes CDR1 SGDLS and CDR2 YYNGEE. The CDR3 DNA is TGTGCCAGCAGCGTAGCGGCTACTACCGAGCAGTACTTC. This sequence encodes CASSVAATTEQYF.

This clone has a handful of counts. The chain is built from TRBV18 and TRBJ1-1; D is ambiguous. The V gene's germline CDR1 is KGHSH and CDR2 LQKENI. This CDR3 is 13 amino acids long. V lost 1 base and J 3 bases, leaving 6 bases between the germline ends. The CDR3: CASSPQRDTEAFF. CDR3 DNA: TGTGCCAGCTCACCACAAAGGGACACTGAAGCTTTCTTT. Combining the CDR3 with reference TRBV18 and TRBJ1-1 gives the whole variable domain NAGVMQNPRHLVRRRGQEARLRCSPMKGHSHVYWYRQLPEEGLKFMVYLQKENIIDESGMPKERFSAEFPKEGPSILRIQQVVRGDSAAYFCASSPQRDTEAFFGQGTRLTVV.

The V gene is TRBV10-1, the J gene TRBJ2-1; D unresolved. CDR1 is WNHNN and CDR2 is SYGVQD in the germline V gene (reference sequence). The CDR3 covers 15 residues. The V gene lost 2 bases and the J gene lost 6 bases, with 14 bases spanning the gap. DNA for the CDR3: TGCGCCAGCAGTGAGCTAACTGGCGATTCCAATGAGCAGTTCTTC. This encodes CASSELTGDSNEQFF.

The V gene is TRBV15, the J gene TRBJ2-5, with D perhaps matching TRBD1 (7 bases). Trimming pared 6 bases from V and 1 base from J, leaving 12 bases between. This CDR3 contains 14 residues. CDR1 and CDR2 from the germline V gene are LNHNV and YYDKDF (reference sequence). In DNA, the CDR3 is TGTGCCACCAGACAGGGGACTCTCCAAGAGACCCAGTACTTC. Amino acid sequence: CATRQGTLQETQYF.

This clone was observed a single time. J is TRBJ2-2 and V is TRBV2; D unclear. CDR1 SNHLY and CDR2 FYNNEI come from the germline V gene. Trimming removed 3 bases at V and 6 bases at J, with 5 bases between. The CDR3 is made up of 12 amino acids. The CDR3 reads CASSETSGELFF. CDR3 bases: TGTGCCAGCAGTGAGACTTCCGGGGAGCTGTTTTTT. Variable domain in full (rest from reference TRBV2 and TRBJ2-2): EPEVTQTPSHQVTQMGQEVILRCVPISNHLYFYWYRQILGQKVEFLVSFYNNEISEKSEIFDDQFSVERPDGSNFTLKIRSTKLEDSAMYFCASSETSGELFFGEGSRLTVL.

The CDR3 spells CAWSVSGLSGYTF. For the CDR3, the DNA is TGTGCCTGGAGTGTTTCGGGCCTTAGCGGCTACACCTTC. This chain joins TRBV30 and TRBJ1-2; D is uncertain. V was cut by 0 bases and J by 8 bases, with 13 bases left in between. Germline V gene sequence: CDR1 GTSNPN, CDR2 SVGIG (reference sequence). The CDR3 length is 13 residues.

CDR3 nucleotides: TGTGCCGTCAAGGGTGGGTTAGATCACCATGAGCAGTTCTTC. It specifies CAVKGGLDHHEQFF. The genes are TRBV6-5 and TRBJ2-1; unclear D gene. The CDR3 length is 14 residues. Trimming pared 11 bases from V and 8 bases from J, leaving 22 bases between. Per germline, CDR1 MNHEY and CDR2 SVGAGI.

The chain recombines TRBV6-5 with TRBJ2-7; D remains ambiguous. This CDR3 region has 13 residues. Germline V gene lookup returns CDR1 MNHEY and CDR2 SVGAGI. V gave up 2 bases and J gave up 3 bases, with 8 bases separating them. The chain's CDR3 is CASSYRVNYEQYF. The DNA for the CDR3 is TGTGCCAGCAGTTACCGAGTTAACTACGAGCAGTACTTC.

The rearrangement links TRBV28 to TRBJ1-2; D is unclear. The germline V gene has CDR1 MDHEN and CDR2 SYDVKM. CDR3 length: 12 residues. Trimming pared 5 bases from V and 8 bases from J, leaving 12 bases between. The CDR3 bases are TGTGCCAGCAGTCTGCAGGAAACCGGCTACACCTTC. This translates into CASSLQETGYTF.

This clone has just one count. The chain uses TRBV4-3 and TRBJ2-3, with 13 nucleotides matching TRBD2. Trimming removed 4 bases from V and 6 bases from J; junction bases left unmatched: 10. CDR3 size: 17 residues. Germline-derived CDR1 and CDR2 are LGHNA and YSLEER. DNA of the CDR3: TGCGCCAGCAGCCGCCTACTAGCGGGAGGGCCGTGGGATACGCAGTATTTT. This sequence encodes CASSRLLAGGPWDTQYF.

This chain joins TRBV6-4 and TRBJ1-2; D is unclear. This CDR3 comprises 15 residues. V lost 0 bases to trimming and J lost 4 bases, with 12 bases between them. Germline lookup yields CDR1 MRHNA and CDR2 SNTAGT. CDR3 loop: CASSDSADPRYGYTF. CDR3 nucleotides: TGTGCCAGCAGTGACTCAGCTGATCCCCGCTATGGCTACACCTTC.

J is TRBJ2-7 and V is TRBV4-3; 9 bases are shared with TRBD1. Germline loops: CDR1 LGHNA, CDR2 YSLEER. The CDR3 has 17 amino acids. Losses at the gene ends were 0 bases for V and 2 bases for J; bases not matched to a gene: 8. CDR3 in DNA: TGCGCCAGCAGCCAAGATCGTTGGGGGACAGGGACCTACGAGCAGTACTTC. Translation: CASSQDRWGTGTYEQYF.

This clone was detected a few times. This rearrangement joins TRBV7-2 to TRBJ2-7; D is unclear. Trimming cost V 4 bases and J 2 bases, with 15 bases left between them. The V gene's germline CDR1 is SGHTA and CDR2 FQGNSA. CDR3 length: 15 residues. CDR3 sequence: CASSWGRADTYEQYF. The CDR3 bases are TGTGCCAGCAGCTGGGGTCGGGCCGACACCTACGAGCAGTACTTC.

In its sample, this clone was seen once. The chain couples TRBV11-2 to TRBJ1-4; 7 bases agree with TRBD1. Germline V gives CDR1 SGHAT, CDR2 FQNNGV. This CDR3 region has 14 residues. J gave up 5 bases and V 5 bases, and 5 bases lay outside the gene matches. The CDR3: CASSPGGNNEKLFF. For the CDR3, the DNA is TGTGCCAGCAGCCCAGGGGGAAACAATGAAAAACTGTTTTTT.

In its sample, this clone was seen a few times. The chain combines TRBV30 with TRBJ1-4, with D unclear. This CDR3 region has 14 residues. CDR1 GTSNPN and CDR2 SVGIG come from the germline V gene (reference sequence). V was cut by 3 bases and J by 8 bases, with 16 bases left in between. This CDR3 reads CAWRSLAPGEKLFF. In DNA form, the CDR3 reads TGTGCCTGGAGATCCCTGGCGCCTGGGGAAAAACTGTTTTTT. Using reference TRBV30 and TRBJ1-4 for the parts outside the CDR3, the full variable domain is SQTIHQWPATLVQPVGSPLSLECTVEGTSNPNLYWYRQAAGRGLQLLFYSVGIGQISSEVPQNLSASRPQDRQFILSSKKLLLSDSGFYLCAWRSLAPGEKLFFGSGTQLSVL.

CDR3 nucleotide sequence: TGTGCCAGCAGCCAGGTCGGACAGGGGCAAGAGACCCAGTACTTC. Translation gives CASSQVGQGQETQYF. The gene calls are TRBV7-8 and TRBJ2-5; 9 bases match TRBD1. With 5 bases clipped from V and 2 bases from J, the junction kept 6 bases outside the gene matches. The CDR3 is made up of 15 amino acids. CDR1 SGHVS and CDR2 FQNEAQ come from the germline V gene.

This rearrangement joins TRBV27 to TRBJ2-6; 9 bases match TRBD1. This CDR3 has 16 amino acids. Germline V lookup: CDR1 MNHEY, CDR2 SMNVEV (reference sequence). Trimming at V came to 6 bases and at J to 1 base, leaving 4 bases not matched to a gene. CDR3 nucleotide sequence: TGTGCCAGCAGGGGGACAGGGAGGTCTGGGGCCAACGTCCTGACTTTC. It encodes CASRGTGRSGANVLTF. Full variable domain (rest looked up from reference TRBV27 and TRBJ2-6): EAQVTQNPRYLITVTGKKLTVTCSQNMNHEYMSWYRQDPGLGLRQIYYSMNVEVTDKGDVPEGYKVSRKEKRNFPLILESPSPNQTSLYFCASRGTGRSGANVLTFGAGSRLTVL.

The V gene is TRBV18, the J gene TRBJ2-1, with D uncertain. Trimming took 3 bases from V and 0 from J, leaving 12 bases between them. The germline V gene has CDR1 KGHSH and CDR2 LQKENI. CDR3 size: 16 residues. The CDR3, as DNA: TGTGCCAGCTCACCTACTGTCCTTAGCTCCTACAATGAGCAGTTCTTC. The encoded protein is CASSPTVLSSYNEQFF.

The chain recombines TRBV27 with TRBJ1-2; 10 bases are shared with TRBD1. This CDR3 comprises 15 residues. J gave up 4 bases and V 6 bases, and 8 bases lay outside the gene matches. Germline assignment: CDR1 MNHEY and CDR2 SMNVEV (reference sequence). The CDR3 region has the DNA TGTGCCAGCAGCCCGGGACAGGGGACTTTCTATGGCTACACCTTC. It translates to CASSPGQGTFYGYTF.

CDR3 protein: CATSGSYEQYF. The CDR3 DNA reads as TGTGCCACCTCCGGGTCCTACGAGCAGTACTTC. V and J are TRBV19 and TRBJ2-7, with unresolved D. V gave up 10 bases and J gave up 1 base, with 8 bases separating them. The CDR3 has 11 residues. Per the germline V gene, CDR1 is LNHDA and CDR2 is SQIVND (reference sequence).

This chain connects TRBV14 to TRBJ2-6, with 7 bases matching TRBD1. The CDR3 is made up of 18 amino acids. The germline V gene has CDR1 SGHDN and CDR2 FVKESK. The J segment lost 0 bases and the V segment lost 5 bases, leaving 10 bases of the junction unmatched. In DNA form, the CDR3 reads TGTGCCAGCAGCTATTATACAGGGGACCTCTCTGGGGCCAACGTCCTGACTTTC. Protein sequence: CASSYYTGDLSGANVLTF. Full variable domain (missing parts from reference TRBV14 and TRBJ2-6): EAGVTQFPSHSVIEKGQTVTLRCDPISGHDNLYWYRRVMGKEIKFLLHFVKESKQDESGMPNNRFLAERTGGTYSTLKVQPAELEDSGVYFCASSYYTGDLSGANVLTFGAGSRLTVL.

The sample holds a few counts of this clone. At the DNA level, this CDR3 is encoded by other sequences in the same sample as well. The CDR3 here is CASSPDRVGQETQYF. The CDR3 nucleotides read TGCGCCAGCAGCCCGGACAGGGTCGGTCAAGAGACCCAGTACTTC. The chain joins TRBV5-1 to TRBJ2-5, with 8 bases that match TRBD1. Per germline, CDR1 SGHRS and CDR2 YFSETQ. The CDR3 runs 15 residues. Trimming at V came to 4 bases and at J to 2 bases, leaving 7 bases not matched to a gene.

The chain couples TRBV10-2 to TRBJ2-2, with 7 bases matching TRBD1. The CDR3 extends over 14 amino acids. Germline-derived CDR1 and CDR2 are WSHSY and SAAADI. Germline trimming cut 5 bases from V and 3 bases from J; bases unmatched to any gene: 3. The CDR3 here is CASSTGVDTGELFF. The DNA of the CDR3 is TGCGCCAGCAGTACAGGGGTCGACACCGGGGAGCTGTTTTTT.

In its sample, this clone was seen a few times. For the CDR3, the DNA is TGTGCCAGCAGCTTGGATTCATTGCGGGGCTACACCTTC. It specifies CASSLDSLRGYTF. V is TRBV5-4 and J is TRBJ1-2, with unresolved D. Germline V gene data show CDR1 as SGHNT and CDR2 as YYREEE (reference sequence). This CDR3 spans 13 amino acids. Trimming removed 0 bases from V and 8 bases from J, with 11 bases in between.

The sample holds a few counts of this clone. The CDR3 DNA reads as TGTGCCAGCAGTGACTCTCGAGACAGGGTTAGAGATGAGCAGTTCTTC. Protein product: CASSDSRDRVRDEQFF. This rearrangement joins TRBV6-4 to TRBJ2-1; 7 nucleotides match TRBD1. The germline CDR1 and CDR2 sequences are MRHNA and SNTAGT. The junction had 10 bases not matched to a gene; V was cut back by 0 bases and J by 8 bases. The CDR3 consists of 16 residues.